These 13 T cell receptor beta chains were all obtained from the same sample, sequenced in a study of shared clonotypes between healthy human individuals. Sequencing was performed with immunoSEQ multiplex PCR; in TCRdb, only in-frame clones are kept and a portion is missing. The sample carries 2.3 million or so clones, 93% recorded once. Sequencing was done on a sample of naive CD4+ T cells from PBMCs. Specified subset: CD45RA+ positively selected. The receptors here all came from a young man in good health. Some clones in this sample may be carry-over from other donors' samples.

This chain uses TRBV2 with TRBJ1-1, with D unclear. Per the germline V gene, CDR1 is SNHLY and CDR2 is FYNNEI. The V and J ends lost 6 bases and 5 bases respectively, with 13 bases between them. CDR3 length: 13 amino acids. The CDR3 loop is CASRPAGSTEAFF. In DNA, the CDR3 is TGTGCCAGCAGACCTGCGGGTAGTACTGAAGCTTTCTTT.

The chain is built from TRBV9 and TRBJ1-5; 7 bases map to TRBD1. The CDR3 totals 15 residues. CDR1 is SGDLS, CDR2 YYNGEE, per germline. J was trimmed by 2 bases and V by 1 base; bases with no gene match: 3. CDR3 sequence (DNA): TGTGCCAGCAGCGTACCAGGACAGGGCAATCAGCCCCAGCATTTT. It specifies CASSVPGQGNQPQHF.

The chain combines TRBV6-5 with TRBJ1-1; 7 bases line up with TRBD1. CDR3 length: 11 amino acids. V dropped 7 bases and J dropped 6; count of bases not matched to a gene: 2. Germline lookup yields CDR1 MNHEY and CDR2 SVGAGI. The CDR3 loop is CASTQGAEAFF. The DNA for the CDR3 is TGTGCCAGCACCCAGGGGGCTGAAGCTTTCTTT.

DNA of the CDR3: TGCGCCAGCAGCTACGACGTATACTACGAGCAGTACTTC. Translating it yields CASSYDVYYEQYF. This rearrangement joins TRBV5-1 to TRBJ2-7; no reliable D call. V lost 3 bases and J 3 bases, leaving 10 bases between the germline ends. From germline, CDR1 is SGHRS and CDR2 YFSETQ. This CDR3 contains 13 residues.

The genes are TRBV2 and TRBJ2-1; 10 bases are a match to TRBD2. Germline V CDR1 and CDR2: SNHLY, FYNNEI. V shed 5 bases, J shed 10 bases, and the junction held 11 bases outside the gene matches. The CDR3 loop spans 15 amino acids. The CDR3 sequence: CASSSRLAGRGEQFF. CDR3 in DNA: TGTGCCAGCAGTTCAAGACTAGCGGGCCGAGGGGAGCAGTTCTTC.

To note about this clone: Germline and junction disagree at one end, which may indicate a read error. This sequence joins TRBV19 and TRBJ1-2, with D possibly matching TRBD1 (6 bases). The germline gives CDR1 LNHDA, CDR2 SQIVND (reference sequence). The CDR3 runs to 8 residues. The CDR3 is CAGERGQF. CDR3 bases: TGTGCCGGGGAACGGGGGCAATTC.

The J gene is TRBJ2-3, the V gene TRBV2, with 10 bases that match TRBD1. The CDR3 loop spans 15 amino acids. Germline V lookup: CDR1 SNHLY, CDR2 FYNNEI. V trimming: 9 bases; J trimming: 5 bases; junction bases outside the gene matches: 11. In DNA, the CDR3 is TGTGCCAGTGGTGGGCGACAGGGGGCTGGAGATACGCAGTATTTT. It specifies CASGGRQGAGDTQYF.

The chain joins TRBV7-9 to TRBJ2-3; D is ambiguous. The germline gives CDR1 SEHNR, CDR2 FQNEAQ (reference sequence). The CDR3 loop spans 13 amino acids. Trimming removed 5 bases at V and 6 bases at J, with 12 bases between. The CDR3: CASSPWPPDTQYF. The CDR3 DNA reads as TGTGCCAGCAGCCCCTGGCCGCCGGATACGCAGTATTTT.

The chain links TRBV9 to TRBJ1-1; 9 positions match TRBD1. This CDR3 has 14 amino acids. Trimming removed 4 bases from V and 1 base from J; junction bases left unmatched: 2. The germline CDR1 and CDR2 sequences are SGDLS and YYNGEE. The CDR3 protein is CASSWTGANTEAFF. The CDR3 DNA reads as TGTGCCAGCAGCTGGACAGGGGCGAACACTGAAGCTTTCTTT.

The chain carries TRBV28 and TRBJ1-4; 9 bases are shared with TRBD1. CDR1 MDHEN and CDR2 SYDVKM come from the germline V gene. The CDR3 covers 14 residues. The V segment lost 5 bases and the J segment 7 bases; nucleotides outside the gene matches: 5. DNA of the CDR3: TGTGCCAGCAGTAAGACAGGGGGAGGTGAAAAACTGTTTTTT. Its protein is CASSKTGGGEKLFF.

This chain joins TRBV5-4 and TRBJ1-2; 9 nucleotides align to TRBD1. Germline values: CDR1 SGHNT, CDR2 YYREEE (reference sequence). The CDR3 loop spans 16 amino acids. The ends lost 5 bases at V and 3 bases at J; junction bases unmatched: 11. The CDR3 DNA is TGTGCCAGCAGGCACCCCCCGGGACAGGGTGACTATGGCTACACCTTC. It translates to CASRHPPGQGDYGYTF.

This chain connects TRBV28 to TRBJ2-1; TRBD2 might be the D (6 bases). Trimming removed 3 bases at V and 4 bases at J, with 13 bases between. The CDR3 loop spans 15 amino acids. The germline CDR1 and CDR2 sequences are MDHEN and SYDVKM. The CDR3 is CASSFAGHGYNEQFF. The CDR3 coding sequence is TGTGCCAGCAGTTTCGCGGGGCACGGATACAATGAGCAGTTCTTC.

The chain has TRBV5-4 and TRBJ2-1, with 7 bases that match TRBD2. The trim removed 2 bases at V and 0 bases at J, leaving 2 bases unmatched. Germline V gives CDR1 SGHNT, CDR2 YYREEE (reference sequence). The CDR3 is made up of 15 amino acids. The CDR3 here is CASSFRTSSYNEQFF. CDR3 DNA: TGTGCCAGCAGCTTCCGGACTAGCTCCTACAATGAGCAGTTCTTC.